This T cell receptor (beta chain) was recorded in a study of blood T cell repertoires in COVID-19. Repertoires were generated with immunoSEQ multiplex PCR, while TCRdb's copy carries only in-frame clones and drops some. The sample shows about 260,000 clones, about 85% of them seen only once. CDR1 and CDR2 (germline): MDHEN, SYDVKM. The CDR3 contains 13 residues. J gave up 7 bases and V 6 bases, and 7 bases lay outside the gene matches. This TCR was sampled from a man between 18 and 29 years old with active or convalescent COVID-19. This chain connects TRBV28 to TRBJ2-7, with 9 bases matching TRBD2. The source material was peripheral blood. CDR3 sequence: CASRSGGYVEQYF. The CDR3, as DNA: TGTGCCAGCAGAAGCGGGGGGTACGTGGAGCAGTACTTC.